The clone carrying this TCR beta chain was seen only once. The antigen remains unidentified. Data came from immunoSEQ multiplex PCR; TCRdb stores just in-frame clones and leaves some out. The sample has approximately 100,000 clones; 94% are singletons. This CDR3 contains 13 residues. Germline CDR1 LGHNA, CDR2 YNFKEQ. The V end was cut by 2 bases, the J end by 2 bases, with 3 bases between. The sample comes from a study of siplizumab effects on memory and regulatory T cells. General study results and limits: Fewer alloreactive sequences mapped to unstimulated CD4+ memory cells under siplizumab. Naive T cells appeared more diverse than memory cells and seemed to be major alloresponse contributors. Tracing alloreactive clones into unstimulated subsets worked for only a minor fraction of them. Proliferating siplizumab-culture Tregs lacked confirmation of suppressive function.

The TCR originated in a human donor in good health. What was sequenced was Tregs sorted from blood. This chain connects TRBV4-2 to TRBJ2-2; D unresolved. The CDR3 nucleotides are TGTGCCAGCAGCCAATTAAACACCGGGGAGCTGTTTTTT. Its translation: CASSQLNTGELFF.